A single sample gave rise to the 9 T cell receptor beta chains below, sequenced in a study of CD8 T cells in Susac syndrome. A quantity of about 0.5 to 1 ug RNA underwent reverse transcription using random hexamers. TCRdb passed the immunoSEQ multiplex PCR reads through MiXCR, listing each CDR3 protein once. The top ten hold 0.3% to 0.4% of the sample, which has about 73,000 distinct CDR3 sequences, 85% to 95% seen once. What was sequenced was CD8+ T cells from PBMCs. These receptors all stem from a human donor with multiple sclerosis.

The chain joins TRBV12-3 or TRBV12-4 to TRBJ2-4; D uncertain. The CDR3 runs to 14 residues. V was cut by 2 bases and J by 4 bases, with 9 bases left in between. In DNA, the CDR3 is TGTGCCAGCAGTTTACTGGACGTGAAAAACATTCAGTACTTC. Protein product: CASSLLDVKNIQYF.

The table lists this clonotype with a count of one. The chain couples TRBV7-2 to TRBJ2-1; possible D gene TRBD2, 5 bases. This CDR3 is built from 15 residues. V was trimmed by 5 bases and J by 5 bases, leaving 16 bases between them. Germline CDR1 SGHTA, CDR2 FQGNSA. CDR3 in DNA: TGTGCCAGCAGCCCTTCCGGGAATCCGAACAATGAGCAGTTCTTC. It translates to CASSPSGNPNNEQFF.

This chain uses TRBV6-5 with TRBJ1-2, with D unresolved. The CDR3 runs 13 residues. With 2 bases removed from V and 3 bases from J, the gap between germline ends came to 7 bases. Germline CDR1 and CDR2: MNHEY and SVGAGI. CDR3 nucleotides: TGTGCCAGCAGTTACGGTACCGACTATGGCTACACCTTC. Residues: CASSYGTDYGYTF.

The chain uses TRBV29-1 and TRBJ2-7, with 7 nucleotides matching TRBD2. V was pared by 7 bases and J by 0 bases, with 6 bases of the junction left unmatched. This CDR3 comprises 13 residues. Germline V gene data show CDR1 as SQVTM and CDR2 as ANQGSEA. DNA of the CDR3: TGCAGCGCTGGGGGGGGAAGCTCCTACGAGCAGTACTTC. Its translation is CSAGGGSSYEQYF.

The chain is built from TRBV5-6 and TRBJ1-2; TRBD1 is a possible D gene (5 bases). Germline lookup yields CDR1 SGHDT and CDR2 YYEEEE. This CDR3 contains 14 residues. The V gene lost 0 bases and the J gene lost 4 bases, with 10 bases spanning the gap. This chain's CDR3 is CASSLGTGFYGYTF. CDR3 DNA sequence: TGTGCCAGCAGCTTGGGCACAGGCTTCTATGGCTACACCTTC.

The CDR3 DNA reads as TGTGCCAGCGAAACTCCCCTCGGTGGCTACACCTTC. Translated, it gives CASETPLGGYTF. This sequence joins TRBV6-2 or TRBV6-3 and TRBJ1-2; D unresolved. The CDR3 extends over 12 amino acids. Germline V gene lookup returns CDR1 MNHEY and CDR2 SVGEGT. With 8 bases removed from V and 7 bases from J, the gap between germline ends came to 14 bases.

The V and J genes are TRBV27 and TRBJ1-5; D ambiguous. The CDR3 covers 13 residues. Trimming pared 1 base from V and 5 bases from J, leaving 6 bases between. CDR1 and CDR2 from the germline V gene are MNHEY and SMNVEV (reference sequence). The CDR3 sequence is CASSLYPYQPQHF. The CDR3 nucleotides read TGTGCCAGCAGTTTATATCCCTATCAGCCCCAGCATTTT.

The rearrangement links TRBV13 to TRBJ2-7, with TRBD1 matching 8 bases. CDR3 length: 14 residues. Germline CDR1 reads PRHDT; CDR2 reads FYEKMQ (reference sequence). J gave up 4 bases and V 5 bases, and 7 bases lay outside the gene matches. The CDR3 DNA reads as TGTGCCAGCAGCGGGGCAGGGGGCAGGTACGAGCAGTACTTC. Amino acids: CASSGAGGRYEQYF.

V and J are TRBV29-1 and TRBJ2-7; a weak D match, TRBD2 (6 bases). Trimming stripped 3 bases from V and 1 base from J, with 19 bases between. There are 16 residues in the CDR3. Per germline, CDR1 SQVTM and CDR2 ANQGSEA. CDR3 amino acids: CSVEPIGQGGSYEQYF. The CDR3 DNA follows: TGCAGCGTTGAGCCCATTGGGCAGGGAGGATCCTACGAGCAGTACTTC.